These 9 T cell receptor beta chains originate from one sample sequenced in a study of T cell responses to AZD1222 COVID-19 vaccine. Generated by immunoSEQ multiplex PCR, the TCRdb table keeps only in-frame clones and is missing some. The profile shows approximately 150,000 clones, 90% to 95% of them singletons. Sequenced here: peripheral blood, sampled 28 days after the second AZD1222 dose. The receptor set was obtained from an adult who received the AZD1222 COVID-19 vaccine.

In this sample, this clone turned up once. V is TRBV2 and J is TRBJ2-5; 10 bases match TRBD2. The CDR3 sequence is 14 residues long. From germline, CDR1 is SNHLY and CDR2 FYNNEI. The V and J ends lost 6 bases and 4 bases, in that order; junction bases with no gene match: 5. The CDR3 nucleotides read TGTGCCAGCAGGGAGCGGGAGGGGGGAGAGACCCAGTACTTC. It codes for CASREREGGETQYF.

The rearrangement joins TRBV3-1 (or the pseudogene TRBV3-2) to TRBJ2-2, with D maybe TRBD1 (5 bases). Trimming cost V 1 base and J 4 bases, with 10 bases left between them. The CDR3 length is 15 residues. Germline V gene sequence: CDR1 LGHDT, CDR2 YNNKEL (reference sequence). The CDR3 sequence: CASSQVGHFTGELFF. CDR3 DNA sequence: TGTGCCAGCAGCCAAGTCGGACACTTCACCGGGGAGCTGTTTTTT.

The chain is built from TRBV5-1 and TRBJ2-1; D remains ambiguous. The CDR3 covers 17 residues. Trimming removed 3 bases at V and 0 bases at J, with 16 bases between. From germline, CDR1 is SGHRS and CDR2 YFSETQ. The CDR3 region is CASSSKVSDSSYNEQFF. The CDR3 nucleotides read TGCGCCAGCAGCTCGAAAGTTAGTGATAGCTCCTACAATGAGCAGTTCTTC.

The J gene is TRBJ2-7, the V gene TRBV11-2; D remains ambiguous. The CDR3 is made up of 14 amino acids. The germline V gene has CDR1 SGHAT and CDR2 FQNNGV. V dropped 1 base and J dropped 3 bases, with 10 bases sitting between them. CDR3 sequence reads: CASSLVVNFYEQYF. The CDR3 DNA follows: TGTGCCAGCAGCTTAGTTGTGAATTTCTACGAGCAGTACTTC.

The rearrangement uses TRBV14 and TRBJ2-3, with D tentatively TRBD1 (5 bases). The CDR3 has 14 residues. Germline V lookup: CDR1 SGHDN, CDR2 FVKESK. V was shortened by 5 bases and J by 3 bases, with 12 bases between the two germline ends. The CDR3 coding sequence is TGTGCCAGCAGCTACGAAGGGGAAACAGATACGCAGTATTTT. This codes for CASSYEGETDTQYF.

The chain couples TRBV5-1 to TRBJ1-1; 11 positions match TRBD1. Germline CDR1 reads SGHRS; CDR2 reads YFSETQ. V was pared by 3 bases and J by 3 bases, with 7 bases of the junction left unmatched. This CDR3 is built from 16 residues. The CDR3, as DNA: TGCGCCAGCAGCTCGGTCGGACAGGGGGCTTACACTGAAGCTTTCTTT. It specifies CASSSVGQGAYTEAFF.

The rearrangement links TRBV2 to TRBJ2-3; 11 bases fit TRBD2. Per the germline V gene, CDR1 is SNHLY and CDR2 is FYNNEI. Trimming at V came to 6 bases and at J to 1 base, leaving 6 bases not matched to a gene. The CDR3 totals 16 residues. This chain's CDR3 is CASRKGTSGRTDTQYF. In DNA form, the CDR3 reads TGTGCCAGCAGAAAGGGGACTAGCGGCCGCACAGATACGCAGTATTTT. Combining the CDR3 with reference TRBV2 and TRBJ2-3 gives the whole variable domain EPEVTQTPSHQVTQMGQEVILRCVPISNHLYFYWYRQILGQKVEFLVSFYNNEISEKSEIFDDQFSVERPDGSNFTLKIRSTKLEDSAMYFCASRKGTSGRTDTQYFGPGTRLTVL.

This sequence joins TRBV28 and TRBJ1-1; TRBD1 is a possible D gene (5 bases). Germline V gene lookup returns CDR1 MDHEN and CDR2 SYDVKM. The ends were cut back, 2 bases at V and 4 bases at J, with 14 bases in the middle. This CDR3 is 15 amino acids long. CDR3 sequence reads: CASSLVGRDFTEAFF. The CDR3 coding sequence is TGTGCCAGCAGTTTAGTAGGCAGGGATTTCACTGAAGCTTTCTTT.

The V call is TRBV7-5, the J call TRBJ1-1; the table's D gene call, TRBD1, was not cross checked with the DNA. TRBV7-5 is a recognized pseudogene. The CDR3 totals 16 residues. The CDR3 coding sequence is TGTGTCAGAAGCCCTAGGAAGGGGGAATCGGGAACTGAAGCTTTCTTT. It encodes CVRSPRKGESGTEAFF.